This paragraph reports one T cell receptor beta chain. Its antigen is still unknown. TCRdb's table, derived via immunoSEQ multiplex PCR, lists solely in-frame clones and lacks some. The sample shows some 70,000 clones, approximately 90% of them seen only once. This specimen belongs to a study of OX40 agonist ivuxolimab in advanced cancers. Overall study: A male proportion of about 86% was recorded, with mean age approximately 57 years and range about 23 to 80. Partial responses were achieved by three patients, one with hepatocellular carcinoma and two with cutaneous melanoma.

CDR3 size: 13 residues. Trimming cost V 5 bases and J 3 bases, with 11 bases left between them. Germline V gene sequence: CDR1 SGHAT, CDR2 FQNNGV. Findings and limits, study-wide: In CD8+ T cells, expanded clones were on average more numerous than in CD4+. Also present in some nonresponders was a low level of normalized T-cell clonal expansion.

The sequence derives from an adult with an advanced solid tumor such as melanoma, head and neck, liver or kidney cancer. Material: CD4+ or CD8+ T cells sorted from blood, obtained in a trial of the OX40 agonist ivuxolimab. The chain links TRBV11-2 to TRBJ2-7; D gene uncertain. The chain's CDR3 is CASSLSGNYEQYF. DNA for the CDR3: TGTGCCAGCAGCCTTAGTGGTAACTACGAGCAGTACTTC. The full variable domain, with the rest looked up from reference TRBV11-2 and TRBJ2-7, is EAGVAQSPRYKIIEKRQSVAFWCNPISGHATLYWYQQILGQGPKLLIQFQNNGVVDDSQLPKDRFSAERLKGVDSTLKIQPAKLEDSAVYLCASSLSGNYEQYFGPGTRLTVT.